The 8 T cell receptor beta chains in this list originate from one sample, sequenced in a study of control samples from healthy donors and cancer patients. Clones were sequenced by immunoSEQ multiplex PCR, and TCRdb holds only the in-frame ones, with some missing. The sample includes 150,000 or so clones, 90% of them seen just once. Specimen: blood. Every receptor here comes from a man aged 40-49 years in good health.

The genes are TRBV6-6 and TRBJ2-2; perhaps TRBD1 as D (5 bases). V was shortened by 3 bases and J by 7 bases, with 15 bases between the two germline ends. From germline, CDR1 is MNHNY and CDR2 SVGAGI (reference sequence). The CDR3 is 15 residues long. In nucleotides, the CDR3 is TGTGCCAGCAGTTATAGCTTCGGGCAGGGCGGGGAGCTGTTTTTT. This gives the protein CASSYSFGQGGELFF.

V is TRBV5-6 and J is TRBJ1-6; D is unclear. Germline-derived CDR1 and CDR2 are SGHDT and YYEEEE. CDR3 length equals 13 residues. V was trimmed by 1 base and J by 9 bases, leaving 8 bases between them. The CDR3 here is CASSLRPGSPLHF. CDR3 coding DNA: TGTGCCAGCAGCTTGCGCCCTGGTTCACCCCTCCACTTT.

This clone was seen a few times. V and J are TRBV4-2 and TRBJ2-7, with 9 bases lining up with TRBD1. The germline V gene encodes CDR1 LGHNA and CDR2 YNFKEQ. The CDR3 is 15 amino acids. Trimming took 0 bases from V and 2 from J; bases not matched to a gene: 2. The CDR3 here is CASSQDDRGAYEQYF. CDR3 coding DNA: TGTGCCAGCAGCCAAGACGACAGGGGGGCCTACGAGCAGTACTTC.

The chain joins TRBV5-4 to TRBJ1-3; D is ambiguous. The CDR3 covers 16 residues. V gave up 0 bases and J gave up 4 bases, with 14 bases separating them. Germline-derived CDR1 and CDR2 are SGHNT and YYREEE (reference sequence). CDR3 region: CASSLDLTGRGNTIYF. The CDR3 DNA sequence: TGTGCCAGCAGCTTGGATCTGACCGGGCGGGGAAACACCATATATTTT.

The chain employs TRBV20-1 and TRBJ2-3; a possible D gene is TRBD2 (7 bases). CDR3 size: 16 residues. Germline loops: CDR1 DFQATT, CDR2 SNEGSKA (reference sequence). The V end lost 3 bases, the J end lost 3 bases, and 19 bases lay between the germline ends. CDR3 sequence: CSASNEEGGRTDTQYF. CDR3 in DNA: TGCAGTGCTAGTAATGAGGAGGGGGGGCGTACAGATACGCAGTATTTT.

V is TRBV27 and J is TRBJ2-3; 12 bases agree with TRBD2. Germline V gene data show CDR1 as MNHEY and CDR2 as SMNVEV (reference sequence). This CDR3 region has 17 residues. Unmatched junction bases numbered 12, after V lost 5 bases and J lost 6 bases. The CDR3 nucleotides read TGTGCCAGCAGTCTTCGGACTAGCGGGACACGCGGGGATACGCAGTATTTT. Amino acid sequence: CASSLRTSGTRGDTQYF.

The chain employs TRBV29-1 and TRBJ2-3; 11 bases fit TRBD1. The germline gives CDR1 SQVTM, CDR2 ANQGSEA. J was trimmed by 5 bases and V by 2 bases; bases with no gene match: 6. This CDR3 is built from 15 residues. CDR3 region: CSVESGQGAIDTQYF. CDR3 nucleotides: TGCAGCGTTGAAAGTGGACAGGGGGCGATAGATACGCAGTATTTT.

The chain couples TRBV27 to TRBJ2-2; the match to TRBD2 covers 11 bases. This CDR3 has 20 amino acids. Per the germline V gene, CDR1 is MNHEY and CDR2 is SMNVEV (reference sequence). The V and J ends lost 1 base and 5 bases, in that order; junction bases with no gene match: 15. The DNA for the CDR3 is TGTGCCAGCAGTTTATTCTCCCACACTAGCGGGGGATCGAGTACCGGGGAGCTGTTTTTT. Protein sequence: CASSLFSHTSGGSSTGELFF.